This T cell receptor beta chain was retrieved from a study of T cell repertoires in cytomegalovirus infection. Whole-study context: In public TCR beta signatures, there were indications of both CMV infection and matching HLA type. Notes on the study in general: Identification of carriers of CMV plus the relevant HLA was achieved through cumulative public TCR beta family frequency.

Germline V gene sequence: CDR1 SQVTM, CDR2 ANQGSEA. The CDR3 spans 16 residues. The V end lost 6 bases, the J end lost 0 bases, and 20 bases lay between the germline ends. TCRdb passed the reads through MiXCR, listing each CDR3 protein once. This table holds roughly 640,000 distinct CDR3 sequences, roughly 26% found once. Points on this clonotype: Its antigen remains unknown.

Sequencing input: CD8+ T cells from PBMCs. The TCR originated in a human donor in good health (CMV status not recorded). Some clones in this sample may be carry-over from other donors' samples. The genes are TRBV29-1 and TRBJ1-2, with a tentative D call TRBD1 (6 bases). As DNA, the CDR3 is TGCAGCGTCTCGAAAAGAACAGGGTTGACTAACTATGGCTACACCTTC. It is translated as CSVSKRTGLTNYGYTF.